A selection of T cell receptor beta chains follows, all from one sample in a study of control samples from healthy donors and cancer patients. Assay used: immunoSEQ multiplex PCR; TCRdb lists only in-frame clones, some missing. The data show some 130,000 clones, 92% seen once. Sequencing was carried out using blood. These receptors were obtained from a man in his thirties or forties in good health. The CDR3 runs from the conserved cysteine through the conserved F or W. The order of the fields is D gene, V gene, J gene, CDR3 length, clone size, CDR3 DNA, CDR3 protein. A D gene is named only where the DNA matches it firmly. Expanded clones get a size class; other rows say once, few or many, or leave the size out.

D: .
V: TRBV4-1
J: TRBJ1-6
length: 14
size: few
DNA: TGCGCCAGCAGCCAAGTAACTAAGGGTTCACCCCTCCACTTT
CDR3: CASSQVTKGSPLHF

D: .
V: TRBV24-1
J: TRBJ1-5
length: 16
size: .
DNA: TGTGCCACCAGTGATTCGGCAGGAGGGTCCAATCAGCCCCAGCATTTT
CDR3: CATSDSAGGSNQPQHF

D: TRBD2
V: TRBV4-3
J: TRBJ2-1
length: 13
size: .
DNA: TGCGCCAGCAGCCAACAAGTAGCGGGACGGCAGTTCTTC
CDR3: CASSQQVAGRQFF

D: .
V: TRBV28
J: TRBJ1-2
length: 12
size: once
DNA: TGTGCCAGTCAACAGGGCCACTATGGCTACACCTTC
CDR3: CASQQGHYGYTF

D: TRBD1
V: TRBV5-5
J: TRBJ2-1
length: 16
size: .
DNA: TGTGCCAGCAGCTTGGGACAGGGTGGGACCTACAATGAGCAGTTCTTC
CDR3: CASSLGQGGTYNEQFF

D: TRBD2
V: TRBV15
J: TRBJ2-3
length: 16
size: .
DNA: TGTGCCACCAGCAGAAAAGGACTAGGATCCCCAGATACGCAGTATTTT
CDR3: CATSRKGLGSPDTQYF

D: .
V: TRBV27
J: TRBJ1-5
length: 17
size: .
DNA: TGTGCCAGCAGTTTACTGGCGGTGGAGGGGAGCAATCAGCCCCAGCATTTT
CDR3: CASSLLAVEGSNQPQHF

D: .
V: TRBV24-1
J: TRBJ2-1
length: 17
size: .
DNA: TGTGCCACCAGTGATTTGAAGGGAGGTAGTAGGTACAATGAGCAGTTCTTC
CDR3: CATSDLKGGSRYNEQFF

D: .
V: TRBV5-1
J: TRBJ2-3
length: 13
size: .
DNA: TGCGCCAGTCCATGGACCAACACAGATACGCAGTATTTT
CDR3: CASPWTNTDTQYF

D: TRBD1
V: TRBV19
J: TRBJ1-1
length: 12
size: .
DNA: TGTGCCAGTAGTCCAGGGGGAGCTGAAGCTTTCTTT
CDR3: CASSPGGAEAFF

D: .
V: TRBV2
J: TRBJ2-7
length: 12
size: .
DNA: TGTGCCAGCAGTGCCGGCATCTACGAGCAGTACTTC
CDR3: CASSAGIYEQYF

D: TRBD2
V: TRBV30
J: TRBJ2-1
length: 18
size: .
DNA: TGTGCCTGGAGTGGCGCGACACTAGCGAAGAGCTCCTACAATGAGCAGTTCTTC
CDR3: CAWSGATLAKSSYNEQFF

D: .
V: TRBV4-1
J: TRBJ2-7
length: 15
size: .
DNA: TGCGCCAGCAGCCAAGAGCCTCGGAGCTCCTACGAGCAGTACTTC
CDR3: CASSQEPRSSYEQYF

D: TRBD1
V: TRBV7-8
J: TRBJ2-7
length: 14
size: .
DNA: TGTGCCAGCACTTACAGGGGGCGATCTTACGAGCAGTACTTC
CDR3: CASTYRGRSYEQYF

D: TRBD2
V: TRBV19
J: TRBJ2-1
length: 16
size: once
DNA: TGTGCCAGTAGTTTGGCGGGAGGGCGCTTTGAGTATGAGCAGTTCTTC
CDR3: CASSLAGGRFEYEQFF

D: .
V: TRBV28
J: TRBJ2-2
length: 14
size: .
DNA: TGTGCCAGCAGTTTGGGAGGAAACACCGGGGAGCTGTTTTTT
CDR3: CASSLGGNTGELFF

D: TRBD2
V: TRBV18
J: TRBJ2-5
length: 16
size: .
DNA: TGTGCCAGCTCACCCCTTGGAGCGGGGAAACAAGAGACCCAGTACTTC
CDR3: CASSPLGAGKQETQYF

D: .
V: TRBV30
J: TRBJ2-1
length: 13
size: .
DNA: TGTGCCTGGAGTTCCTCGTCCGGGAAGGAGGGGTTCTTC
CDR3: CAWSSSSGKEGFF

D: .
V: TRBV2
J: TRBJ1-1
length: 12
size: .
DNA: TGTGCCAGCAGTTTCAGGGAGGGGAAAGCTTTCTTT
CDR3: CASSFREGKAFF

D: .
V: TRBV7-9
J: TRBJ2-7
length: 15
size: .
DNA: TGTGCCAGCAGCCGCCTACAGGCCGGGTTGGGGGAGCAGTACTTC
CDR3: CASSRLQAGLGEQYF

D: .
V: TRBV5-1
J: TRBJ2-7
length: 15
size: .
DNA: TGCGCCAGCAGCTTCGGCGGCAGGGCTACCTACGAGCAGTACTTC
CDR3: CASSFGGRATYEQYF

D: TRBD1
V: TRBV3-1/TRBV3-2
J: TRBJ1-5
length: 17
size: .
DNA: TGTGCCAGCAGTCTCAGGGGGGGGTCTCGGGGCAATCAGCCCCAGCATTTT
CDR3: CASSLRGGSRGNQPQHF

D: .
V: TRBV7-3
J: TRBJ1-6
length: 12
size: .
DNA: TGTGCCAGCACAGGGTCGAATTCACCCCTCCACTTT
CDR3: CASTGSNSPLHF

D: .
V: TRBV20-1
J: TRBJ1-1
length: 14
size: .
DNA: TGCAGTGCTAGTCATGGGGGGATGAACACTGAAGCTTTCTTT
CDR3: CSASHGGMNTEAFF

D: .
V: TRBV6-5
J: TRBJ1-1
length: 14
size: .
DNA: TGTGCCAGCAGCCTGGGACGGGGGAACACTGAAGCTTTCTTT
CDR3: CASSLGRGNTEAFF

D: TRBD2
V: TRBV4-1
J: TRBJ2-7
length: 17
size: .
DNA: TGCGCCAGCAGCCCCCGGACTAGCGGGAGTATATGGTACGAGCAGTACTTC
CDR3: CASSPRTSGSIWYEQYF

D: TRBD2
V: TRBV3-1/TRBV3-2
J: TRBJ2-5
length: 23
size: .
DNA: TGTGCCAGCAGCCAAGATTCGGGACTAGCGGGAGTCTTGGGTCGGGGGTCAGCAGAGACCCAGTACTTC
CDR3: CASSQDSGLAGVLGRGSAETQYF

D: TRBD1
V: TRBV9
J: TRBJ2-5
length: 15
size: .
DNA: TGTGCCAGCAGCCCTGGGACAGGGGGTGTGGAGACCCAGTACTTC
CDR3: CASSPGTGGVETQYF

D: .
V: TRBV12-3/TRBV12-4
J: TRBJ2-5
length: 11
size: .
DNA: TGTGCCAGCAGTTCCCAAGAGACCCAGTACTTC
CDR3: CASSSQETQYF

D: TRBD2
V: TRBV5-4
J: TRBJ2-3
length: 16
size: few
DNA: TGTGCCAGCAGGGCACCGGGGACTAGCGGGAGAAATACGCAGTATTTT
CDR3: CASRAPGTSGRNTQYF

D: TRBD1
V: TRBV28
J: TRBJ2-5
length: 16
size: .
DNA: TGTGCCAGCAGTGAACTCAGGGGGCCTTCTAAAGAGACCCAGTACTTC
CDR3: CASSELRGPSKETQYF

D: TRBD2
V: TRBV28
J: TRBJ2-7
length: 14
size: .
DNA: TGTGCCAGCAGTTTACTAGCGGGATCCTACGAGCAGTACTTC
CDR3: CASSLLAGSYEQYF

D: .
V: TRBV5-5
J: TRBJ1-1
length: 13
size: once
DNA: TGTGCCAGCAGCTTGAATCTGGGGGCGAGAGCTTTCTTT
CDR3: CASSLNLGARAFF

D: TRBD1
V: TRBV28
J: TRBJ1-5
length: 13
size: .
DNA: TGTGCCACCGAGGGACAGATCAATCAGCCCCAGCATTTT
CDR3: CATEGQINQPQHF

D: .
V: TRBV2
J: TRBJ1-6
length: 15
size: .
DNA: TGTGCCAGCATCAAGGAGAGTCTCTATAATTCACCCCTCCACTTT
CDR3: CASIKESLYNSPLHF

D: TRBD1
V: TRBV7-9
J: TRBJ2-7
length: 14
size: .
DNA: TGTGCCAGCAGCGAGACGACAGGGAGACCCGAGCAGTACTTC
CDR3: CASSETTGRPEQYF

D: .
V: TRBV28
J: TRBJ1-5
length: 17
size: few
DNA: TGTGCCAGCAGCCCTCAGGGGAGTGGCTATAGCAATCAGCCCCAGCATTTT
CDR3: CASSPQGSGYSNQPQHF

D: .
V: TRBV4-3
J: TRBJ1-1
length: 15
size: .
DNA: TGCGCCAGCAGCCAAGACAGCGGAATAGGCACTGAAGCTTTCTTT
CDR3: CASSQDSGIGTEAFF

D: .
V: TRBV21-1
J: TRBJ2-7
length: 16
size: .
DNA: TGTGCCAGCAGCAAAGGGGGGACACCATGGACCTACGAGCAGTACTTC
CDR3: CASSKGGTPWTYEQYF

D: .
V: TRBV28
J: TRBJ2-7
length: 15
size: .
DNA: TGTGCCAGCAGTTCCGTGCCGGCAGGGGTTTACGAGCAGTACTTC
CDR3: CASSSVPAGVYEQYF

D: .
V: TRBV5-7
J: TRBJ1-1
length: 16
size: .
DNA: TGTGCCAGCAGCCCGCTGACAGTTCTTTCGAACACTGAAGCTTTCTTT
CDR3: CASSPLTVLSNTEAFF